The source of this TCR beta chain is a study of STAT5B mutations in CD4+ large granular lymphocyte leukemia. Study results and limitations: Compared with healthy controls (2/35), patient top clones favored TRBV06 (8/27). CD4-sorted patient repertoires seemed more clonal than healthy CD4+ repertoires. Main leukemic clonotypes were patient-specific, but 20% to 25% appeared at low frequency elsewhere.

Points on this clone: The antigen remains undetermined.

The V end was cut by 2 bases, the J end by 2 bases, with 9 bases between. The CDR3 runs to 14 residues. The germline V gene has CDR1 MNHNY and CDR2 SVGAGI (reference sequence). Data came from immunoSEQ multiplex PCR; TCRdb stores just in-frame clones and leaves some out. Of more than 30,000 clones listed, under 80% are singletons. The chain recombines TRBV6-6 with TRBJ2-5, with D possibly being TRBD2 (7 bases). Specimen: CD4+ T cells from blood buffy coats. The origin of this receptor is a human donor in good health. The CDR3 nucleotides read TGTGCCAGCAGTTACGGGGGGGCACAAGAGACCCAGTACTTC. It translates to CASSYGGAQETQYF.